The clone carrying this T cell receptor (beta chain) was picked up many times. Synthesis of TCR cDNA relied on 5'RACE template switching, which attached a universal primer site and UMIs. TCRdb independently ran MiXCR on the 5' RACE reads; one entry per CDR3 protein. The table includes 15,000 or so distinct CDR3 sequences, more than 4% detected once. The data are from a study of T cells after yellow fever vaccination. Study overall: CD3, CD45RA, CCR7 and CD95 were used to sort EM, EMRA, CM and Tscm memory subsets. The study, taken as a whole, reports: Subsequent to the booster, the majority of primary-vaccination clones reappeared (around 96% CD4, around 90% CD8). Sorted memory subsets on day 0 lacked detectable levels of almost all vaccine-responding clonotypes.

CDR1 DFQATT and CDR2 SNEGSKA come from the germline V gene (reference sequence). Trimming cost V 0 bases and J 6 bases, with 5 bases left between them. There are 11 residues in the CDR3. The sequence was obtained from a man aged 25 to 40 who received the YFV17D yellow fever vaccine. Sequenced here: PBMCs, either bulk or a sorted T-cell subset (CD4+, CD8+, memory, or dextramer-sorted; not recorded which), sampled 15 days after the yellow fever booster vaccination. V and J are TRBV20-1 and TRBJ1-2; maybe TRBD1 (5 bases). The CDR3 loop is CSAREGDGYTF. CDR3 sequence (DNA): TGCAGTGCTAGAGAGGGGGATGGCTACACCTTC.